These 18 T cell receptor beta chains originate from one sample sequenced in a study of spatial heterogeneity in lung cancer. Noted time point: sample taken at primary tumor resection. Whole RNA, isolated from tumor, nontumor lung or frozen PBMC, was sequenced without prior sorting. TCRdb re-called the 5' RACE reads through MiXCR, storing one row per CDR3 protein. Of more than 20,000 distinct CDR3 sequences listed, 4.6% were seen once; the top ten hold 30% to 35%. Sample: PBMCs, taken at surgery. The receptor source for this set is a male donor with early-stage non-small cell lung cancer.

In this sample, this clonotype turned up many times. The chain recombines TRBV27 with TRBJ2-5, with a tentative D call TRBD1 (5 bases). V was pared by 5 bases and J by 5 bases, with 18 bases between. The germline V gene encodes CDR1 MNHEY and CDR2 SMNVEV (reference sequence). The CDR3 extends over 15 amino acids. The chain's CDR3 is CASSATATLLETQYF. The DNA of the CDR3 is TGTGCCAGCAGTGCGACAGCGACTTTATTGGAGACCCAGTACTTC.

This clonotype was counted at least ten times. This chain connects TRBV5-5 to TRBJ2-7; no clear D gene. Germline V gives CDR1 SGHKS, CDR2 YYEKEE (reference sequence). V lost 2 bases and J 2 bases, leaving 11 bases between the germline ends. The CDR3 spans 14 residues. This CDR3 reads CASSLRIPTYEQYF. CDR3 sequence (DNA): TGTGCCAGCAGCTTAAGGATTCCGACCTACGAGCAGTACTTC.

In this sample, this clonotype turned up many times. This chain uses TRBV5-1 with TRBJ1-5; unclear D gene. The CDR3 covers 13 residues. Germline CDR1 is SGHRS and CDR2 is YFSETQ. V gave up 4 bases and J gave up 0 bases, with 5 bases separating them. The CDR3 region has the DNA TGCGCCAGCAGCACTTATAGCAATCAGCCCCAGCATTTT. The encoded protein is CASSTYSNQPQHF.

About this clonotype itself: Germline is not matched at one junction end, which may reflect a read error. The chain recombines TRBV28 with TRBJ2-3; TRBD2 matches at 9 bases. This CDR3 spans 18 amino acids. Germline-derived CDR1 and CDR2 are MDHEN and SYDVKM. The CDR3 spells CTSSFKGVSGRGTDTQYF. CDR3 DNA: TGTACCAGCAGCTTCAAGGGGGTTAGCGGGAGAGGCACAGATACGCAGTATTTT.

At least ten counts were recorded for this clonotype. V gene TRBV6-4 combines with J gene TRBJ2-6; 7 bases fit TRBD1. Germline V CDR1 and CDR2: MRHNA, SNTAGT. V gave up 3 bases and J gave up 3 bases; unmatched junction bases: 17. This CDR3 contains 20 residues. CDR3 amino acids: CASSDYYLGQGVGGANVLTF. The CDR3 DNA follows: TGTGCCAGCAGTGATTATTATCTCGGGCAGGGGGTCGGTGGGGCCAACGTCCTGACTTTC.

The table lists this clonotype with many counts. The V call is TRBV29-1, the J call TRBJ1-1; a weak D match, TRBD1 (5 bases). The CDR3 consists of 14 residues. Germline CDR1 is SQVTM and CDR2 is ANQGSEA. V lost 3 bases to trimming and J lost 4 bases, with 15 bases between them. CDR3 sequence: CSVDRQGGVTEAFF. The DNA of the CDR3 is TGCAGCGTTGATAGGCAGGGAGGGGTCACTGAAGCTTTCTTT.

This clonotype was observed many times. V and J are TRBV18 and TRBJ2-5; TRBD2 might be the D (5 bases). CDR3 length equals 18 residues. Trimming shortened V by 8 bases and J by 5 bases, and 30 bases separated the two germline ends. The V gene's germline CDR1 is KGHSH and CDR2 LQKENI. CDR3 protein: CASQPRGSPGIAGETQYF. The CDR3 DNA sequence: TGTGCCAGCCAACCACGAGGGTCGCCGGGAATTGCTGGGGAGACCCAGTACTTC. The whole variable domain, remainder taken from reference TRBV18 and TRBJ2-5, is NAGVMQNPRHLVRRRGQEARLRCSPMKGHSHVYWYRQLPEEGLKFMVYLQKENIIDESGMPKERFSAEFPKEGPSILRIQQVVRGDSAAYFCASQPRGSPGIAGETQYFGPGTRLLVL.

Many counts were recorded for this clonotype. The chain couples TRBV28 to TRBJ2-7; the D gene is possibly TRBD2 (6 bases). From germline, CDR1 is MDHEN and CDR2 SYDVKM. Trimming pared 4 bases from V and 2 bases from J, leaving 18 bases between. The CDR3 covers 16 residues. For the CDR3, the DNA is TGTGCCAGCAGTTCCCCCCGGGGGAGGAACCCCTACGAGCAGTACTTC. Its translation is CASSSPRGRNPYEQYF.

This clonotype was counted a few times. The CDR3, as DNA: TGCGCCAGCAGCCTCAGGGGGGTAGAAGAGCAGTTCTTC. Residues: CASSLRGVEEQFF. The chain recombines TRBV4-3 with TRBJ2-1; D is possibly TRBD1 (7 bases). CDR3 size: 13 residues. Germline V gene sequence: CDR1 LGHNA, CDR2 YSLEER. V was cut by 4 bases and J by 10 bases, with 14 bases left in between.

This clonotype came up many times. The chain recombines TRBV20-1 with TRBJ2-7; D gene unclear. The V gene's germline CDR1 is DFQATT and CDR2 SNEGSKA (reference sequence). The CDR3 extends over 14 amino acids. In DNA, the CDR3 is TGCGCCTGCCTAAAACCGGTAGGCTCCTACGAGCAGTACTTC. Translation gives CACLKPVGSYEQYF.

There are many counts of this clonotype. The gene calls are TRBV11-1 and TRBJ1-1; TRBD1 matches at 7 bases. V was clipped by 5 bases and J by 9 bases; unmatched bases: 9. The length of the CDR3 is 13 residues. Germline CDR1 SGHAT, CDR2 FQDESV (reference sequence). This CDR3 is CASSPLTGLKAFF. CDR3 nucleotide sequence: TGTGCCAGCAGCCCACTGACAGGGCTGAAAGCTTTCTTT.

This clonotype occurred many times. V is TRBV19 and J is TRBJ2-4, with 7 positions matching TRBD1. Germline V lookup: CDR1 LNHDA, CDR2 SQIVND (reference sequence). The trim removed 3 bases at V and 3 bases at J, leaving 11 bases unmatched. The CDR3 runs 17 residues. The CDR3 protein is CASSMTRQGRGKNIQYF. In DNA form, the CDR3 reads TGTGCCAGTAGTATGACCCGACAGGGCCGCGGCAAAAACATTCAGTACTTC.

This clonotype was seen ten or more times. The rearrangement uses TRBV2 and TRBJ1-1, with D possibly TRBD1 on 5 matching bases. The germline CDR1 and CDR2 sequences are SNHLY and FYNNEI. With 6 bases removed from V and 8 bases from J, the gap between germline ends came to 7 bases. This CDR3 contains 10 residues. In DNA, the CDR3 is TGTGCCAGCAGGGGGCAGGAAGCTTTCTTT. It translates to CASRGQEAFF.

This clonotype was recorded a few times. The V call is TRBV18, the J call TRBJ2-1; no clear D gene. Trimming removed 0 bases from V and 5 bases from J, with 11 bases in between. This CDR3 has 15 amino acids. Germline CDR1 is KGHSH and CDR2 is LQKENI. The CDR3 region is CASSPPNLVDNEQFF. In nucleotides, the CDR3 is TGTGCCAGCTCACCACCGAACTTAGTTGACAATGAGCAGTTCTTC.

This clonotype was recorded at least ten times. This sequence joins TRBV20-1 and TRBJ2-1, with a weak D call TRBD2 (5 bases). CDR3 length: 13 amino acids. Germline V gene lookup returns CDR1 DFQATT and CDR2 SNEGSKA (reference sequence). Trimming removed 7 bases from V and 4 bases from J, with 14 bases in between. The CDR3 DNA is TGCAGTGTTGGAGGACCGATTTACAATGAGCAGTTCTTC. Translating gives CSVGGPIYNEQFF.

This clonotype has a count of ten or more. J is TRBJ2-1 and V is TRBV6-5, with TRBD1 matching over 8 bases. Germline lookup yields CDR1 MNHEY and CDR2 SVGAGI. The J segment lost 7 bases and the V segment lost 0 bases, leaving 8 bases of the junction unmatched. The length of the CDR3 is 16 residues. The CDR3 DNA is TGTGCCAGCAGTTACTCGTGGACAGGGAGCCAAAATGAGCAGTTCTTC. This sequence encodes CASSYSWTGSQNEQFF.

This clonotype was observed a handful of times. J is TRBJ2-3 and V is TRBV3-1; 7 bases align to TRBD2. Germline-derived CDR1 and CDR2 are LGHDT and YNNKEL (reference sequence). V trimming: 1 base; J trimming: 2 bases; junction bases outside the gene matches: 6. The CDR3 extends over 16 amino acids. The CDR3 reads CASSQGLASDTDTQYF. The CDR3 region has the DNA TGTGCCAGCAGCCAAGGACTAGCAAGTGACACAGATACGCAGTATTTT.

At least ten counts were recorded for this clonotype. The DNA of the CDR3 is TGTGCCAACCGACAGGGACCACCCTACGAGCAGTACTTC. It yields the protein CANRQGPPYEQYF. This sequence joins TRBV7-6 and TRBJ2-7; 7 bases are a match to TRBD1. V gave up 10 bases and J gave up 2 bases; unmatched junction bases: 8. CDR1 is SGHVS, CDR2 FNYEAQ, per germline. The CDR3 totals 13 residues. Using reference TRBV7-6 and TRBJ2-7 for the parts outside the CDR3, the full variable domain is GAGVSQSPRYKVTKRGQDVALRCDPISGHVSLYWYRQALGQGPEFLTYFNYEAQQDKSGLPNDRFSAERPEGSISTLTIQRTEQRDSAMYRCANRQGPPYEQYFGPGTRLTVT.